These 28 T cell receptor beta chains came from one sample sequenced in a study of blood T cell repertoires in COVID-19. The assay was immunoSEQ multiplex PCR, and TCRdb's table has in-frame clones only and misses some. The sample shows about 81,000 clones, approximately 78% of them seen only once. The sequencing input was peripheral blood. The receptors here all came from a human donor in a cohort sampled during active COVID-19.

This chain joins TRBV5-1 and TRBJ2-7; 10 bases line up with TRBD1. Germline values: CDR1 SGHRS, CDR2 YFSETQ. V lost 4 bases and J lost 5; bases outside the gene matches: 6. CDR3 length: 14 residues. The CDR3 sequence is CASSPGQGVNEQYF. The DNA of the CDR3 is TGCGCCAGCAGCCCTGGACAGGGGGTCAACGAGCAGTACTTC.

This clone was detected only a few times. V and J are TRBV7-3 and TRBJ2-2; possibly TRBD2 for D (6 bases). Germline V gene sequence: CDR1 SGHTA, CDR2 FQGTGA. Deletions cut 5 bases from V and 4 bases from J, with 14 bases between. This CDR3 spans 15 amino acids. CDR3 in DNA: TGTGCCAGCAGCCCGTCCCGGGACTCCACCGGGGAGCTGTTTTTT. Protein sequence: CASSPSRDSTGELFF. The entire variable domain, with the rest obtained from reference TRBV7-3 and TRBJ2-2, is as follows: GAGVSQTPSNKVTEKGKYVELRCDPISGHTALYWYRQSLGQGPEFLIYFQGTGAADDSGLPNDRFFAVRPEGSVSTLKIQRTERGDSAVYLCASSPSRDSTGELFFGEGSRLTVL.

In its sample, this clone was seen once. This chain connects TRBV5-1 to TRBJ1-1; 9 nucleotides agree with TRBD1. The CDR3 contains 14 residues. V lost 2 bases to trimming and J lost 6 bases; unmatched junction nucleotides: 5. Germline V gives CDR1 SGHRS, CDR2 YFSETQ. This CDR3 reads CASSFGTGPSEAFF. CDR3 DNA sequence: TGCGCCAGCAGCTTCGGGACAGGGCCCTCTGAAGCTTTCTTT.

The sample holds a few counts of this clone. The V gene is TRBV6-6, the J gene TRBJ1-5; D call uncertain. Per germline, CDR1 MNHNY and CDR2 SVGAGI (reference sequence). V was pared by 5 bases and J by 4 bases, with 15 bases between. The CDR3 spans 15 residues. CDR3 nucleotides: TGTGCCAGCAGTCCGGCGGGAGGGAGTAATCAGCCCCAGCATTTT. It encodes CASSPAGGSNQPQHF.

As DNA, the CDR3 is TGCGCCAGCAGCACCGCGGGGCGGATCGACGAGCAGTACTTC. Residues: CASSTAGRIDEQYF. The V call is TRBV5-1, the J call TRBJ2-7, with a weak D call TRBD2 (6 bases). V lost 4 bases and J lost 5, with 16 bases in between. Germline values: CDR1 SGHRS, CDR2 YFSETQ. CDR3 length equals 14 residues.

This sequence joins TRBV30 and TRBJ2-7, with 7 positions matching TRBD1. V gave up 1 base and J gave up 6 bases; unmatched junction bases: 9. From germline, CDR1 is GTSNPN and CDR2 SVGIG (reference sequence). There are 14 residues in the CDR3. The CDR3 DNA follows: TGTGCCTGGAGTGCCAGGGGGTTGTCGGGCGAGCAGTACTTC. Protein product: CAWSARGLSGEQYF. Full variable domain (outside the CDR3, taken from reference TRBV30 and TRBJ2-7): SQTIHQWPATLVQPVGSPLSLECTVEGTSNPNLYWYRQAAGRGLQLLFYSVGIGQISSEVPQNLSASRPQDRQFILSSKKLLLSDSGFYLCAWSARGLSGEQYFGPGTRLTVT.

The gene calls are TRBV5-1 and TRBJ2-3; TRBD2 agrees at 8 bases. The V gene's germline CDR1 is SGHRS and CDR2 YFSETQ. The CDR3 is made up of 16 amino acids. After removal of 1 base from V and 4 bases from J, the junction contained 8 bases not matched to a gene. CDR3 residues: CASSLNGAAGADTQYF. The CDR3 DNA reads TGCGCCAGCAGCTTGAATGGTGCAGCGGGGGCAGATACGCAGTATTTT.

This clone was counted a few times. This chain links TRBV3-1 (or the pseudogene TRBV3-2) with TRBJ1-2; D is possibly TRBD1 (5 bases). The CDR3 length is 11 residues. Trimming removed 6 bases from V and 6 bases from J, with 8 bases in between. Germline assignment: CDR1 LGHDT and CDR2 YNNKEL (reference sequence). The CDR3 is CASRGGNGYTF. CDR3 sequence (DNA): TGTGCCAGCAGGGGGGGTAATGGCTACACCTTC.

The chain combines TRBV18 with TRBJ2-5, with D perhaps matching TRBD2 (7 bases). This CDR3 has 15 residues. Trimming took 0 bases from V and 5 from J, leaving 13 bases between them. Per germline, CDR1 KGHSH and CDR2 LQKENI. This chain's CDR3 is CASSPPAGATETQYF. CDR3 DNA sequence: TGTGCCAGCTCACCACCGGCGGGGGCGACCGAGACCCAGTACTTC.

The V and J genes are TRBV6-6 and TRBJ2-5; 10 nucleotides agree with TRBD2. This CDR3 has 18 residues. Germline-derived CDR1 and CDR2 are MNHNY and SVGAGI (reference sequence). The trim removed 5 bases at V and 5 bases at J, leaving 17 bases unmatched. CDR3 sequence: CASSRLAGDSRIRETQYF. DNA for the CDR3: TGTGCCAGCAGTCGCCTAGCGGGGGACTCCCGGATCCGGGAGACCCAGTACTTC.

V and J are TRBV6-5 and TRBJ1-2; no firm D call. Trimming removed 6 bases from V and 1 base from J, with 15 bases in between. The CDR3 is 15 amino acids. Germline values: CDR1 MNHEY, CDR2 SVGAGI. The CDR3 reads CASSEGYSINYGYTF. The CDR3 DNA reads TGTGCCAGCAGCGAGGGATACAGTATTAACTATGGCTACACCTTC.

The V call is TRBV7-9, the J call TRBJ2-2; 8 bases are shared with TRBD1. Germline assignment: CDR1 SEHNR and CDR2 FQNEAQ (reference sequence). CDR3 length: 17 residues. The V gene end was trimmed by 1 base and the J gene end by 4 bases; junction bases not matched to a gene: 8. The CDR3 DNA sequence: TGTGCCAGCAGCTTAGGAGAGGGACAGGCCCCCACCGGGGAGCTGTTTTTT. It encodes CASSLGEGQAPTGELFF.

The V and J genes are TRBV7-2 and TRBJ1-2; D is unresolved. V shed 1 base and J shed 8 bases, with 20 bases lying between them. CDR3 length: 16 residues. The germline CDR1 and CDR2 sequences are SGHTA and FQGNSA. CDR3 bases: TGTGCCAGCAGCTTAGGGGCCTCGACACCCGGGGTGGGCTACACCTTC. This gives the protein CASSLGASTPGVGYTF.

A single count supports this clone. This chain uses TRBV10-3 with TRBJ2-5, with 13 bases fitting TRBD2. Germline V gives CDR1 ENHRY, CDR2 SYGVKD. The V gene end was trimmed by 2 bases and the J gene end by 7 bases; junction bases not matched to a gene: 7. The length of the CDR3 is 16 residues. This CDR3 is CAISETGTSGDRTQYF. In DNA form, the CDR3 reads TGTGCCATCAGTGAGACCGGGACTAGCGGGGACAGGACCCAGTACTTC.

V gene TRBV7-9 combines with J gene TRBJ2-3; 7 nucleotides match TRBD2. Germline V CDR1 and CDR2: SEHNR, FQNEAQ (reference sequence). V lost 1 base, J lost 1 base, and 8 bases stayed unmatched. CDR3 length: 17 amino acids. DNA for the CDR3: TGTGCCAGCAGCTTAGGGGGGGGTAAAGGAGGCACAGATACGCAGTATTTT. Protein: CASSLGGGKGGTDTQYF.

This chain uses TRBV7-3 with TRBJ2-3, with D perhaps matching TRBD1 (5 bases). Trimming removed 1 base from V and 5 bases from J, with 10 bases in between. CDR3 length: 14 residues. Germline V gene data show CDR1 as SGHTA and CDR2 as FQGTGA. The chain's CDR3 is CASSLRPGLDTQYF. Here the CDR3 DNA reads TGTGCCAGCAGCTTAAGACCAGGGTTAGATACGCAGTATTTT.

The genes are TRBV20-1 and TRBJ1-2; 12 bases fit TRBD1. The germline V gene encodes CDR1 DFQATT and CDR2 SNEGSKA (reference sequence). The CDR3 is made up of 14 amino acids. Losses at the gene ends were 3 bases for V and 7 bases for J; bases not matched to a gene: 6. The CDR3 spells CSASIGTGGFGYTF. The DNA for the CDR3 is TGCAGTGCTAGTATCGGGACAGGGGGCTTTGGCTACACCTTC.

This chain links TRBV30 with TRBJ1-6, with D tentatively TRBD1 (6 bases). The germline V and J ends were trimmed by 2 bases and 6 bases, with 14 bases remaining between them. CDR1 and CDR2 (germline): GTSNPN, SVGIG (reference sequence). The CDR3 extends over 15 amino acids. As DNA, the CDR3 is TGTGCCTGGAGTCCCCCTGGACAGAGTAATTCACCCCTCCACTTT. Its translation is CAWSPPGQSNSPLHF.

As DNA, the CDR3 is TGCAGTGCTAGTGTGGGACTAGCGGGGGGACCCAATACGCAGTATTTT. It translates to CSASVGLAGGPNTQYF. The V gene is TRBV20-1, the J gene TRBJ2-3; the match to TRBD2 covers 15 bases. The J segment lost 7 bases and the V segment lost 3 bases, leaving 8 bases of the junction unmatched. CDR1 and CDR2 (germline): DFQATT, SNEGSKA (reference sequence). This CDR3 has 16 amino acids.

The CDR3 is CASSKGAGTAEQYF. For the CDR3, the DNA is TGTGCCAGCAGTAAAGGGGCGGGGACCGCAGAGCAGTACTTC. The rearrangement uses TRBV6-2 or TRBV6-3 and TRBJ2-7; D may be TRBD2 (6 bases). The germline gives CDR1 MNHEY, CDR2 SVGEGT. The V and J ends lost 5 bases and 7 bases respectively, with 18 bases between them. CDR3 size: 14 residues.

This clone occurred a few times. The genes are TRBV6-2 or TRBV6-3 and TRBJ1-1; weak D call: TRBD1 (5 bases). V was pared by 7 bases and J by 4 bases, with 16 bases between. The germline gives CDR1 MNHEY, CDR2 SVGEGT. The CDR3 sequence is 14 residues long. CDR3 nucleotides: TGTGCCAGCAACCCGGGCGGGGCAATCACTGAAGCTTTCTTT. This translates into CASNPGGAITEAFF.

The chain carries TRBV6-5 and TRBJ1-5; 7 bases are a match to TRBD1. The trim removed 10 bases at V and 0 bases at J, leaving 6 bases unmatched. This CDR3 has 14 residues. Germline V gives CDR1 MNHEY, CDR2 SVGAGI. CDR3: CATQGTASNQPQHF. The CDR3 coding sequence is TGTGCCACCCAGGGGACAGCTAGCAATCAGCCCCAGCATTTT.

The chain has TRBV4-3 and TRBJ2-7; 11 positions match TRBD1. The CDR3 loop spans 15 amino acids. V shed 3 bases, J shed 3 bases, and the junction held 4 bases outside the gene matches. Germline-derived CDR1 and CDR2 are LGHNA and YSLEER. The CDR3, as DNA: TGCGCCAGCAGCCAGGGACAGGGGGAATACTACGAGCAGTACTTC. Translation gives CASSQGQGEYYEQYF.

This clone was counted once. CDR3: CASSPGQGREQYF. The CDR3 region has the DNA TGTGCCAGCAGCCCGGGACAGGGCCGCGAGCAGTACTTC. The chain joins TRBV3-1 (or the pseudogene TRBV3-2) to TRBJ2-7; 9 nucleotides agree with TRBD1. V dropped 4 bases and J dropped 6; count of bases not matched to a gene: 4. CDR1 is LGHDT and CDR2 is YNNKEL in the germline V gene (reference sequence). The CDR3 spans 13 residues.

V gene TRBV2 combines with J gene TRBJ1-2; no reliable D call. The CDR3 has 12 residues. V shed 7 bases and J shed 4 bases, with 10 bases lying between them. Germline values: CDR1 SNHLY, CDR2 FYNNEI. The chain's CDR3 is CASIGESYGYTF. The DNA of the CDR3 is TGTGCCAGCATCGGGGAAAGCTATGGCTACACCTTC.

The rearrangement uses TRBV19 and TRBJ2-4; D possibly corresponds to TRBD1 (6 bases). Germline lookup yields CDR1 LNHDA and CDR2 SQIVND (reference sequence). CDR3 length: 16 residues. V shed 3 bases and J shed 2 bases, with 14 bases lying between them. DNA for the CDR3: TGTGCCAGTAGTATTGTGTCAGGGGTAACCAAAAACATTCAGTACTTC. Translation: CASSIVSGVTKNIQYF.

CDR3 sequence: CASSSTGGIAYGYTF. The DNA of the CDR3 is TGTGCCAGCAGCTCCACAGGGGGTATCGCCTATGGCTACACCTTC. This sequence joins TRBV7-3 and TRBJ1-2, with TRBD1 matching 8 bases. Germline CDR1 reads SGHTA; CDR2 reads FQGTGA. V lost 4 bases to trimming and J lost 4 bases; unmatched junction nucleotides: 8. The CDR3 is 15 residues long.

This chain connects TRBV7-3 to TRBJ1-1; tentative D call: TRBD1 (6 bases). This CDR3 region has 16 residues. Trimming took off 5 bases at V and 1 base at J, with 17 bases between the two ends. CDR1 and CDR2 from the germline V gene are SGHTA and FQGTGA. The CDR3 sequence: CASSLGAGARNTEAFF. The CDR3 nucleotides are TGTGCCAGCAGCCTAGGGGCAGGGGCCAGGAACACTGAAGCTTTCTTT.